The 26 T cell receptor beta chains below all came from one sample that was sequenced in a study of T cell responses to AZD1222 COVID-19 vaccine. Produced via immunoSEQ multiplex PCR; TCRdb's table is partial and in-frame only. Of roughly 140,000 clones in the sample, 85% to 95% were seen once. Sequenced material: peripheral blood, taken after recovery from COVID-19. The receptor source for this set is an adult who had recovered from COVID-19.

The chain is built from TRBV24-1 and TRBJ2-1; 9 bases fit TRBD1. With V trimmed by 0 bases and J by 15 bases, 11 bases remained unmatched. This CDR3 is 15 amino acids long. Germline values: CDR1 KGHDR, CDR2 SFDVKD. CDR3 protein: CATSDLSLQGAGLFF. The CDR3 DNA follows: TGTGCCACCAGTGATTTGTCGCTACAGGGGGCTGGTTTGTTCTTC.

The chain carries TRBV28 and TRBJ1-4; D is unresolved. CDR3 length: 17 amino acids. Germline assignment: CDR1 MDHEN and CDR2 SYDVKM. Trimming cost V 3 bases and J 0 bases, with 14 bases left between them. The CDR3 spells CASSLEVAAATNEKLFF. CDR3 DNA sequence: TGTGCCAGCAGTTTGGAAGTGGCAGCTGCAACTAATGAAAAACTGTTTTTT.

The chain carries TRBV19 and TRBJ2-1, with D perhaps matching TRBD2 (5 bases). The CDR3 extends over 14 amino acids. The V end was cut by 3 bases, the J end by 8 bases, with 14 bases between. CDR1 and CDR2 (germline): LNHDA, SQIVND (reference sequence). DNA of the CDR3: TGTGCCAGTAGTATCCCAGGAGGCCCCTATGAGCAGTTCTTC. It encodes CASSIPGGPYEQFF.

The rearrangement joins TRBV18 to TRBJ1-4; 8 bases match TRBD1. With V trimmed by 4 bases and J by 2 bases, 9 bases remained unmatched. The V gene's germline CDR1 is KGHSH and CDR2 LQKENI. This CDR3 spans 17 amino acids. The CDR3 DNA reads TGTGCCAGCTCACGGTCAGGGGGCGCTGCCACTAATGAAAAACTGTTTTTT. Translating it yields CASSRSGGAATNEKLFF.

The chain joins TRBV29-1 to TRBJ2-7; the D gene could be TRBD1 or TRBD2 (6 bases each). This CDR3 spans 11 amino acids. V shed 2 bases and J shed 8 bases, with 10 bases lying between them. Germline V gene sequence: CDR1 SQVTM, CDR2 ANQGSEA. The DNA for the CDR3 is TGCAGCGTTGAAAACGGGGGCAAGCAGTACTTC. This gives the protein CSVENGGKQYF.

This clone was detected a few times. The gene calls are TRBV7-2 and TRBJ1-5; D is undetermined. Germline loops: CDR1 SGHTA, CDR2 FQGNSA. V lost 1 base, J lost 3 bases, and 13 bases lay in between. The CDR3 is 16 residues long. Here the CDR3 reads CASSLEALGYNQPQHF. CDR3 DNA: TGTGCCAGCAGCTTAGAAGCGTTGGGATACAATCAGCCCCAGCATTTT.

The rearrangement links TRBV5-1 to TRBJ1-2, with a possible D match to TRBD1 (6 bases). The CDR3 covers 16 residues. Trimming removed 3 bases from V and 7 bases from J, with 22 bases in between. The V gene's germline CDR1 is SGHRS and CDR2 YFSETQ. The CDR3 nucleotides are TGCGCCAGCAGCTACCAGTTACAGGGTTTAAGAGGTGGCTACACCTTC. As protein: CASSYQLQGLRGGYTF.

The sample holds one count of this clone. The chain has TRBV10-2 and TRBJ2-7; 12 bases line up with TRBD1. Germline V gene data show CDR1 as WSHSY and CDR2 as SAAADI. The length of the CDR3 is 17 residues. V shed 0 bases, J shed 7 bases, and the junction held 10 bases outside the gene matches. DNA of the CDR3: TGCGCCAGCAGTGAGTCTCGACCGGGACAGGGGGCTTGGGAGCAGTACTTC. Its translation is CASSESRPGQGAWEQYF.

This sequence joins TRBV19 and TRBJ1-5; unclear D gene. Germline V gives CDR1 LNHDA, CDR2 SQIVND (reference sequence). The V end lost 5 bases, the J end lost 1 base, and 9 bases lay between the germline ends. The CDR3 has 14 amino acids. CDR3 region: CASSPRESNQPQHF. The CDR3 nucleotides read TGTGCCAGTAGTCCACGTGAAAGCAATCAGCCCCAGCATTTT.

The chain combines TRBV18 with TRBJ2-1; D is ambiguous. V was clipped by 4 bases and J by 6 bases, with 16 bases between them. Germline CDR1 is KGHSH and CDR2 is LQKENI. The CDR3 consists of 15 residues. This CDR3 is CASSLRSQVGNEQFF. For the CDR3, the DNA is TGTGCCAGCTCACTGAGGAGTCAGGTCGGCAATGAGCAGTTCTTC.

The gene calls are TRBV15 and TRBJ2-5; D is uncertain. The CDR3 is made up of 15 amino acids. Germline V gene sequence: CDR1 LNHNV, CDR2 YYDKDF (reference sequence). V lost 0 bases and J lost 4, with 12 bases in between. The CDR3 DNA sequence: TGTGCCACCAGCAGAGATCTTTCTTCGGGAGAGACCCAGTACTTC. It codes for CATSRDLSSGETQYF.

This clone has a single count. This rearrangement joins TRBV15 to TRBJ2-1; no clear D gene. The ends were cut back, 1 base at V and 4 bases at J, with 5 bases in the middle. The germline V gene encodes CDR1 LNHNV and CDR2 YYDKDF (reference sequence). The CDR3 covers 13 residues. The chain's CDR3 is CATSRGLYNEQFF. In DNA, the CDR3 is TGTGCCACCAGCAGAGGGCTGTACAATGAGCAGTTCTTC.

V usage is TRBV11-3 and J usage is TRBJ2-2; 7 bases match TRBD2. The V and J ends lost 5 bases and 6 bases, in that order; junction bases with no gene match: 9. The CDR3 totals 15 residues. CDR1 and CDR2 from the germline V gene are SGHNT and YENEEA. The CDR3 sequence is CASSPLQGGPGELFF. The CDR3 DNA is TGTGCCAGCAGCCCCCTCCAGGGAGGGCCCGGGGAGCTGTTTTTT.

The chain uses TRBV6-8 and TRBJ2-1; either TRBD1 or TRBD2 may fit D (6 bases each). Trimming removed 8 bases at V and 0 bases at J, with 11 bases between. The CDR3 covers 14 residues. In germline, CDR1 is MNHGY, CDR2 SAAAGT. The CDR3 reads CASGGPGSYNEQFF. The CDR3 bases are TGTGCCAGCGGGGGGCCGGGCTCCTACAATGAGCAGTTCTTC.

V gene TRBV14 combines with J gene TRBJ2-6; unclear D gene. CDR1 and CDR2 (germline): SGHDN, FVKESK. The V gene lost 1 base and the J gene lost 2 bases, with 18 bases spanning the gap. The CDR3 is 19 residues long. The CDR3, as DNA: TGTGCCAGCAGCCAAGTTCTGTTCGGTTCAGGTACTGGGGCCAACGTCCTGACTTTC. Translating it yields CASSQVLFGSGTGANVLTF.

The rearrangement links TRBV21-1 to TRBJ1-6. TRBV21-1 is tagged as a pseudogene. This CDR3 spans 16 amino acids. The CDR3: CASSPERVGFHSPLHF. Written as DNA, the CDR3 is TGTGCCAGCAGCCCTGAAAGGGTAGGGTTCCATTCACCCCTCCACTTT.

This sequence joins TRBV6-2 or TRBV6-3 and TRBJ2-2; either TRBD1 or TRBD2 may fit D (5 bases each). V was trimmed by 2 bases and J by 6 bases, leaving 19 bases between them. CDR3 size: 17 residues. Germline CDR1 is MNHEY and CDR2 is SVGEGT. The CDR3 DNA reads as TGTGCCAGCAGTTACCACGAGCGGCTACGGGGCCCCGGGGAGCTGTTTTTT. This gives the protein CASSYHERLRGPGELFF.

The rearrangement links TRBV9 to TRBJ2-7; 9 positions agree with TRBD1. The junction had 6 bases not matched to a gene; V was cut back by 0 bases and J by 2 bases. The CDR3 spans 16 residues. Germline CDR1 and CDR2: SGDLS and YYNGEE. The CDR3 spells CASSVGGQGMAYEQYF. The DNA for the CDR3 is TGTGCCAGCAGCGTAGGGGGACAGGGTATGGCCTACGAGCAGTACTTC.

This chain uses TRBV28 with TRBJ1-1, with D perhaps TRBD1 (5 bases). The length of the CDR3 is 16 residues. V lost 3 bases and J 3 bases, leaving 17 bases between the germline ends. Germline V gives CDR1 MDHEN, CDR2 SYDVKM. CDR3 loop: CASSFSRWGLDTEAFF. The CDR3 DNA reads TGTGCCAGCAGTTTCTCCAGGTGGGGCCTTGACACTGAAGCTTTCTTT.

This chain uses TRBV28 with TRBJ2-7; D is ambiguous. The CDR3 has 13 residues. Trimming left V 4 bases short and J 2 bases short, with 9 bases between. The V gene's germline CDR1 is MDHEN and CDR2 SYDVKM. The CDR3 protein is CASSSRSPYEQYF. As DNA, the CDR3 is TGTGCCAGCAGTTCTAGATCCCCCTACGAGCAGTACTTC.

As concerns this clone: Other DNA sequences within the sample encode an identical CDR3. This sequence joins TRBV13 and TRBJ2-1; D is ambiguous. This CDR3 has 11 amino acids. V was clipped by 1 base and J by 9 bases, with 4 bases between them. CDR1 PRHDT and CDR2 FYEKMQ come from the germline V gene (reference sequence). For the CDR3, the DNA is TGTGCCAGCAGCTTAGTTAGTGAGCAGTTCTTC. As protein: CASSLVSEQFF.

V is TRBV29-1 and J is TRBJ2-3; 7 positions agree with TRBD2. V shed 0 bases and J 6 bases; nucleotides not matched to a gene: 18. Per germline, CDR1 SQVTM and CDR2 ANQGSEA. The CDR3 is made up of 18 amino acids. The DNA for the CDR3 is TGCAGCGTTGAAGATCTTAATCACGCCGGGGAGGGAGAGGATACGCAGTATTTT. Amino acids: CSVEDLNHAGEGEDTQYF.

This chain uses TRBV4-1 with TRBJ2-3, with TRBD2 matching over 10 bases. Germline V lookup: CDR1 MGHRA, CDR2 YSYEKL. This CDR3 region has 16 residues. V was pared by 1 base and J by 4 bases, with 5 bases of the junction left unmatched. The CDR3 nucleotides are TGCGCCAGCAGCCAAGGGGGACTAGCGACGTCAGATACGCAGTATTTT. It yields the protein CASSQGGLATSDTQYF.

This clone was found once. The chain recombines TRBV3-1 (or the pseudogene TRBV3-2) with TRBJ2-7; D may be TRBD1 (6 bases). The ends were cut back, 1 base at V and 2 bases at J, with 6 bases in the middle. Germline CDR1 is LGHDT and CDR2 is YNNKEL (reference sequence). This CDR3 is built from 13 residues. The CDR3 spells CASSQGTAYEQYF. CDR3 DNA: TGTGCCAGCAGCCAAGGGACAGCCTACGAGCAGTACTTC.

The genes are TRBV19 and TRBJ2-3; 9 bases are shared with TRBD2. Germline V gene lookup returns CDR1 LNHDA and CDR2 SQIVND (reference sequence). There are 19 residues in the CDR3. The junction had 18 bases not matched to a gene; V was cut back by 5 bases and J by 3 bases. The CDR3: CASSDSGKGLLAGTDTQYF. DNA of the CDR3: TGTGCCAGTAGTGATTCAGGGAAGGGATTACTAGCGGGTACAGATACGCAGTATTTT.

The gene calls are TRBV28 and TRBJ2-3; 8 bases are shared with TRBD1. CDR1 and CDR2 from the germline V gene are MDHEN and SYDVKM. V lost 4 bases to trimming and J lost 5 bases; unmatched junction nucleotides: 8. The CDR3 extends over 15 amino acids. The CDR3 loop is CASSSVRGRRDTQYF. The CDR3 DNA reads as TGTGCCAGCAGTTCGGTCAGGGGGCGAAGAGATACGCAGTATTTT.